The entry that follows covers one T cell receptor (beta chain) sequence. This clonotype was seen ten or more times. Its antigen is currently not known. No much larger clone is present one base from it, and per-base qualities are unavailable. Sequencing instrument: Illumina HiSeq 2500. Quantitative 5'-RACE with molecular barcodes was used to prepare TCR beta libraries. In the authors' own workflow: A new computational method based on a probabilistic model of VDJ rearrangement was used to identify disease-linked TCR variants. TCRdb's own reprocessing of the public reads used fastp at Q25 and MiXCR and kept productive beta chains. Under each unique CDR3 protein, matching rows form one entry showing the most common genes and DNA. TCRdb's processing, not the study's, gives the V and J calls here. The sample profile shows 200,000 to 300,000 distinct CDR3 sequences; 7.5% to 9% of them were found once. Of the sample, approximately 7% falls within the top ten clones.

This entry is derived from a study of CD8 T cells in ankylosing spondylitis (dated by TCRdb to 2015 to 2018). For the study in its entirety: To find TCR variants linked to disease, the study profiled T cell receptor beta repertoires in ankylosing spondylitis patients and healthy donors. The full study cohort was made up of approximately 24 ankylosing spondylitis patients and about a hundred healthy donors. Peripheral blood was sampled, and synovial fluid was additionally collected from ankylosing spondylitis patients. General findings and caveats noted by the study authors: The disease-linked clones showed a CD8+ phenotype and occurred at relatively low frequencies in peripheral blood. Some motif variants were previously reported in synovial fluid and blood of reactive arthritis patients, suggesting common disease-initiation mechanisms. Blood from ankylosing spondylitis patients appeared to be characterized by a TCR beta motif made up of under 10 highly homologous amino acid variants. Significant enrichment of the disease-linked clones was reported in matched synovial fluid samples from ankylosing spondylitis patients.

The CDR3 runs 15 amino acids, cysteine and phenylalanine included. The sequence is cut down to CDR3 DNA, 45 bases in frame from base 1. Trimming at the junction amounts to 5 bases on V and 2 bases on J, and the germline ends lie 14 bases apart. CDR1 and CDR2 were assigned from the germline V gene (reference sequence) as SEHNR and FQNEAQ. This receptor chain uses TRBV7-9 and TRBJ2-3; the D gene is unclear. The TCR sequence derives from a male donor with ankylosing spondylitis or in good health (not recorded which). The sample comprised blood, either unsorted or a sorted T cell fraction (not recorded which). The CDR3 here reads CASSPELTYTDTQYF. The sequenced DNA is TGTGCCAGCAGCCCGGAGCTAACCTACACAGATACGCAGTATTTT.